Shown below are 29 T cell receptor beta chains from a single sample sequenced in a study of early T cells in non-severe SARS-CoV-2 infection. Using its own MiXCR run on the 5' RACE reads, TCRdb lists one record per CDR3 protein. This table holds roughly 100,000 distinct CDR3 sequences, about 13% found once. The sample was whole blood. These receptors came from an adult who was a healthcare worker with PCR-confirmed SARS-CoV-2 infection or an uninfected control (not recorded which).

Only a few counts were recorded for this clonotype. The chain links TRBV5-1 to TRBJ2-7, with no clear D. This CDR3 is 14 amino acids long. Germline V CDR1 and CDR2: SGHRS, YFSETQ. V was pared by 1 base and J by 2 bases, with 10 bases between. DNA of the CDR3: TGCGCCAGCAGCTTGCGGCAGCCAACCTACGAGCAGTACTTC. This gives the protein CASSLRQPTYEQYF.

The chain has TRBV29-1 and TRBJ1-4; D call uncertain. V shed 4 bases and J shed 12 bases, with 9 bases lying between them. This CDR3 has 10 amino acids. Germline V CDR1 and CDR2: SQVTM, ANQGSEA. The chain's CDR3 is CSVGWWELFF. The CDR3 DNA reads as TGCAGCGTTGGGTGGTGGGAACTGTTTTTT.

This clonotype has more than one count but fewer than ten. The rearrangement links TRBV29-1 to TRBJ2-7; D is possibly TRBD1 (6 bases). Trimming left V 6 bases short and J 3 bases short, with 18 bases between. This CDR3 is 14 amino acids long. Germline CDR1 is SQVTM and CDR2 is ANQGSEA. CDR3 residues: CSVGYRVGVYEQYF. CDR3 DNA sequence: TGCAGCGTGGGGTACAGGGTAGGTGTCTACGAGCAGTACTTC.

The V gene is TRBV20-1, the J gene TRBJ1-5; D not resolved. The V gene's germline CDR1 is DFQATT and CDR2 SNEGSKA (reference sequence). The V end was cut by 6 bases, the J end by 0 bases, with 12 bases between. The length of the CDR3 is 14 residues. CDR3 DNA: TGCAGTGCACCGACGGGCTATAGCAATCAGCCCCAGCATTTT. This translates into CSAPTGYSNQPQHF.

This clonotype was detected a few times. This chain uses TRBV29-1 with TRBJ1-1, with D maybe TRBD1 (5 bases). The length of the CDR3 is 12 residues. Trimming took off 0 bases at V and 10 bases at J, with 12 bases between the two ends. CDR1 and CDR2 from the germline V gene are SQVTM and ANQGSEA. The CDR3 protein is CSVEDGGGPAFF. The CDR3 coding sequence is TGCAGCGTTGAAGATGGGGGGGGACCAGCTTTCTTT.

This clonotype was recorded at least ten times. The CDR3 coding sequence is TGTGCCAGCAGCTCGAGGGAAACCACAGATACGCAGTATTTT. It codes for CASSSRETTDTQYF. V usage is TRBV7-8 and J usage is TRBJ2-3; the D gene is possibly TRBD2 (5 bases). Germline V CDR1 and CDR2: SGHVS, FQNEAQ. The CDR3 has 14 amino acids. Trimming removed 4 bases at V and 2 bases at J, with 10 bases between.

This clonotype was counted a few times. The chain is built from TRBV25-1 and TRBJ1-1; D ambiguous. V lost 1 base and J lost 3, with 12 bases in between. This CDR3 region has 15 residues. The germline gives CDR1 MGHDK, CDR2 SYGVNS. CDR3 sequence: CASSEWRNGDTEAFF. The CDR3 region has the DNA TGTGCCAGCAGTGAATGGCGGAACGGGGACACTGAAGCTTTCTTT.

This clonotype was seen ten or more times. This chain uses TRBV12-3 or TRBV12-4 with TRBJ1-2; D gene ambiguous. The CDR3 length is 15 residues. With 1 base removed from V and 4 bases from J, the gap between germline ends came to 13 bases. The CDR3 region is CASSLEVGRIYGYTF. The CDR3 DNA follows: TGTGCCAGCAGTTTAGAGGTTGGCCGGATCTATGGCTACACCTTC.

This clonotype was found many times. CDR3 bases: TGCGCCAGCAGCTTGGAAGGGGGACTAAACACCGGGGAGCTGTTTTTT. This gives the protein CASSLEGGLNTGELFF. This sequence joins TRBV5-1 and TRBJ2-2, with D perhaps matching TRBD2 (7 bases). Germline V gene sequence: CDR1 SGHRS, CDR2 YFSETQ. The V and J ends lost 0 bases and 2 bases respectively, with 11 bases between them. The CDR3 runs to 16 residues.

The chain combines TRBV5-1 with TRBJ2-7; D gene uncertain. CDR1 and CDR2 from the germline V gene are SGHRS and YFSETQ. CDR3 size: 15 residues. The V end was cut by 4 bases, the J end by 0 bases, with 14 bases between. The CDR3 bases are TGCGCCAGCAGCACCGGACGGACCAGCTCCTACGAGCAGTACTTC. Translating it yields CASSTGRTSSYEQYF.

This clonotype was detected a few times. The genes are TRBV6-5 and TRBJ2-2, with 10 bases matching TRBD1. The CDR3 spans 17 residues. The germline gives CDR1 MNHEY, CDR2 SVGAGI. The junction had 9 bases not matched to a gene; V was cut back by 4 bases and J by 4 bases. CDR3 DNA sequence: TGTGCCAGCAGTTTTCTGCGTAGGACAGGGGGCACCGGGGAGCTGTTTTTT. This codes for CASSFLRRTGGTGELFF.

This clonotype has more than one count but fewer than ten. This chain connects TRBV4-3 to TRBJ2-3, with a weak D call TRBD1 (6 bases). The CDR3 totals 15 residues. Germline V CDR1 and CDR2: LGHNA, YSLEER. V lost 1 base and J lost 6, with 14 bases in between. The CDR3: CASSQAQGEWDTQYF. Here the CDR3 DNA reads TGCGCCAGCAGCCAAGCACAGGGAGAGTGGGATACGCAGTATTTT.

This clonotype was counted between two and nine times. The genes are TRBV28 and TRBJ2-1; TRBD1 matches at 9 bases. The germline V gene has CDR1 MDHEN and CDR2 SYDVKM. The CDR3 totals 15 residues. Germline trimming cut 3 bases from V and 7 bases from J; bases unmatched to any gene: 7. CDR3 protein: CASSFPPGTGNEQFF. CDR3 coding DNA: TGTGCCAGCAGTTTCCCCCCGGGGACAGGGAATGAGCAGTTCTTC.

CDR3 nucleotides: TGTGCCAGCAGTGATCTGAGCCTCGCCAAAAACATTCAGTACTTC. It yields the protein CASSDLSLAKNIQYF. The V and J genes are TRBV2 and TRBJ2-4; D call uncertain. Germline values: CDR1 SNHLY, CDR2 FYNNEI. V shed 3 bases and J shed 1 base, with 10 bases lying between them. This CDR3 has 15 residues.

This clonotype was found many times. V is TRBV7-6 and J is TRBJ2-4; tentative D call: TRBD1 (6 bases). Germline V gives CDR1 SGHVS, CDR2 FNYEAQ. V lost 1 base, J lost 6 bases, and 7 bases lay in between. The CDR3 spans 13 residues. The CDR3, as DNA: TGTGCCAGCAGCTTAGTACAGGGAAACATTCAGTACTTC. This sequence encodes CASSLVQGNIQYF.

At least ten counts were recorded for this clonotype. The chain employs TRBV20-1 and TRBJ2-3; possibly TRBD2 for D (6 bases). Germline lookup yields CDR1 DFQATT and CDR2 SNEGSKA (reference sequence). Trimming removed 6 bases from V and 2 bases from J, with 18 bases in between. The CDR3 has 15 residues. The CDR3 nucleotides are TGCAGTGCCCGCCCAATGACTAGAGACACAGATACGCAGTATTTT. Protein: CSARPMTRDTDTQYF.

The chain links TRBV6-1 to TRBJ1-6; 9 positions agree with TRBD1. Germline values: CDR1 MNHNS, CDR2 SASEGT. CDR3 length: 15 residues. The V segment lost 7 bases and the J segment 7 bases; nucleotides outside the gene matches: 8. Here the CDR3 DNA reads TGTGCCAGCAACCCCGACAGGGGGAAAAATTCACCCCTCCACTTT. This codes for CASNPDRGKNSPLHF.

This clonotype was counted between two and nine times. This chain joins TRBV12-3 or TRBV12-4 and TRBJ2-2, with 11 bases that match TRBD1. The CDR3 extends over 16 amino acids. J gave up 6 bases and V 5 bases, and 8 bases lay outside the gene matches. CDR3 nucleotides: TGTGCCAGCAGTCGAGGCCCGGGACAGGGGGCCGGGGAGCTGTTTTTT. It yields the protein CASSRGPGQGAGELFF.

This clonotype appeared many times. DNA for the CDR3: TGCAGTGCTAGAGAATGGACAGAGGGCTACACCTTC. This sequence encodes CSAREWTEGYTF. This rearrangement joins TRBV20-1 to TRBJ1-2; possibly TRBD1 for D (6 bases). This CDR3 contains 12 residues. Trimming took off 0 bases at V and 8 bases at J, with 10 bases between the two ends. Germline-derived CDR1 and CDR2 are DFQATT and SNEGSKA (reference sequence).

This clonotype was found many times. The chain links TRBV9 to TRBJ1-1; D uncertain. V was clipped by 0 bases and J by 0 bases, with 9 bases between them. Germline CDR1 SGDLS, CDR2 YYNGEE. This CDR3 spans 15 amino acids. DNA of the CDR3: TGTGCCAGCAGCGTAGACGAACCGATGAACACTGAAGCTTTCTTT. Its protein is CASSVDEPMNTEAFF.

This clonotype was seen repeatedly, ten times or more. The V and J genes are TRBV3-1 and TRBJ2-3; no clear D gene. The germline V gene encodes CDR1 LGHDT and CDR2 YNNKEL (reference sequence). V was cut by 4 bases and J by 6 bases, with 14 bases left in between. The CDR3 sequence is 14 residues long. CDR3 sequence reads: CASSPSRAPDTQYF. The DNA of the CDR3 is TGTGCCAGCAGCCCGTCACGGGCTCCCGATACGCAGTATTTT.

This clonotype was seen many times. This CDR3 reads CSVKRGTGIYEQYF. The CDR3 region has the DNA TGCAGCGTTAAGAGGGGGACAGGAATCTACGAGCAGTACTTC. This chain connects TRBV29-1 to TRBJ2-7; TRBD1 matches 8 bases. CDR1 is SQVTM, CDR2 ANQGSEA, per germline. V lost 5 bases and J lost 3; bases outside the gene matches: 9. The CDR3 has 14 residues.

The chain uses TRBV25-1 and TRBJ1-1; a weak D match, TRBD1 (5 bases). V gave up 3 bases and J gave up 2 bases, with 13 bases separating them. The CDR3 is 15 amino acids. Germline CDR1 and CDR2: MGHDK and SYGVNS. The CDR3 bases are TGTGCCAGCAGTGATCCGACGACAGCTAACACTGAAGCTTTCTTT. Its protein product is CASSDPTTANTEAFF.

This clonotype was detected a few times. The chain employs TRBV19 and TRBJ2-7; 8 bases align to TRBD1. V lost 3 bases to trimming and J lost 3 bases; unmatched junction nucleotides: 4. Germline V gene data show CDR1 as LNHDA and CDR2 as SQIVND (reference sequence). CDR3 length: 14 residues. CDR3 protein: CASSIGQGLYEQYF. The CDR3 DNA reads TGTGCCAGTAGTATTGGACAGGGCCTCTACGAGCAGTACTTC.

J is TRBJ2-2 and V is TRBV7-2; unclear D gene. CDR1 is SGHTA, CDR2 FQGNSA, per germline. The CDR3 sequence is 11 residues long. Between the trimmed V and J ends, which lost 6 bases and 7 bases, there was a span of 6 bases. The CDR3 loop reads CASRVGGELFF. CDR3 nucleotide sequence: TGTGCCAGCAGGGTGGGCGGGGAGCTGTTTTTT.

This clonotype was counted ten times or more. This rearrangement joins TRBV19 to TRBJ2-7; D may match TRBD1 or TRBD2 (6 bases each). This CDR3 has 14 residues. Germline-derived CDR1 and CDR2 are LNHDA and SQIVND (reference sequence). V lost 2 bases, J lost 2 bases, and 10 bases lay in between. CDR3 sequence reads: CASSIKGGTYEQYF. The DNA for the CDR3 is TGTGCCAGTAGTATAAAGGGGGGAACCTACGAGCAGTACTTC.

CDR3 loop: CASSPGRWNTGELFF. CDR3 bases: TGTGCCAGCAGCCCAGGACGGTGGAACACCGGGGAGCTGTTTTTT. The chain carries TRBV7-9 and TRBJ2-2, with unresolved D. V was shortened by 5 bases and J by 1 base, with 11 bases between the two germline ends. Looked up from germline, CDR1 is SEHNR and CDR2 is FQNEAQ (reference sequence). This CDR3 has 15 residues.

A few counts support this clonotype. This chain connects TRBV7-3 to TRBJ2-2; 11 bases are a match to TRBD2. In germline, CDR1 is SGHTA, CDR2 FQGTGA. The junction had 5 bases not matched to a gene; V was cut back by 5 bases and J by 6 bases. There are 15 residues in the CDR3. CDR3 amino acids: CASSRTSGGPGELFF. The CDR3 DNA reads as TGTGCCAGCAGCCGAACTAGCGGGGGTCCCGGGGAGCTGTTTTTT.

This clonotype appeared many times. The V gene is TRBV14, the J gene TRBJ1-1; the D is unclear. Trimming stripped 4 bases from V and 6 bases from J, with 18 bases between. The length of the CDR3 is 15 residues. Germline assignment: CDR1 SGHDN and CDR2 FVKESK. The CDR3 sequence: CASSRASGLLPEAFF. CDR3 in DNA: TGTGCCAGCAGCCGGGCTTCTGGGCTGTTACCTGAAGCTTTCTTT.